The 26 T cell receptor beta chains given below trace back to one sample, sequenced in a study of Ad26.COV2.S vaccination and SARS-CoV-2 variants. Clones were read by immunoSEQ multiplex PCR, and TCRdb kept only the in-frame ones, dropping some. This sample has about 320,000 clones, with about 86% found just once. Sample treatment: approximately 18 received Ad26.COV2.S at low or high dose, single or two shots; roughly five received placebo; per-sample allocation not given. All samples were drawn on day 63, counting from the first vaccine or placebo injection. Sample: peripheral blood, taken in a trial of Ad26.COV2.S vaccine versus placebo. The receptors here all came from a person between 18 and 65 years old who received the Ad26.COV2.S COVID-19 vaccine or a placebo.

The J gene is TRBJ1-1, the V gene TRBV7-8; D uncertain. The CDR3 covers 14 residues. The germline gives CDR1 SGHVS, CDR2 FQNEAQ. Trimming left V 2 bases short and J 1 base short, with 8 bases between. For the CDR3, the DNA is TGTGCCAGCAGCTTATCTATGTGGAACACTGAAGCTTTCTTT. Translation: CASSLSMWNTEAFF.

The chain recombines TRBV9 with TRBJ1-3; 8 bases map to TRBD1. Unmatched junction bases numbered 8, after V lost 4 bases and J lost 2 bases. Germline V gene lookup returns CDR1 SGDLS and CDR2 YYNGEE. CDR3 size: 16 residues. The chain's CDR3 is CASSPRLRGPGNTIYF. As DNA, the CDR3 is TGTGCCAGCAGCCCCCGGCTCAGGGGGCCTGGAAACACCATATATTTT.

This rearrangement joins TRBV6-5 to TRBJ1-2; 7 nucleotides agree with TRBD1. This CDR3 contains 14 residues. With V trimmed by 6 bases and J by 0 bases, 4 bases remained unmatched. The germline CDR1 and CDR2 sequences are MNHEY and SVGAGI. The CDR3 sequence is CASSRDRANYGYTF. The CDR3 DNA follows: TGTGCCAGCAGCCGGGACAGAGCTAACTATGGCTACACCTTC.

This clone was picked up a small number of times. The genes are TRBV29-1 and TRBJ1-2; 7 positions agree with TRBD1. The V segment lost 3 bases and the J segment 3 bases; nucleotides outside the gene matches: 10. Germline CDR1 reads SQVTM; CDR2 reads ANQGSEA. This CDR3 comprises 15 residues. The CDR3 region has the DNA TGCAGCGTTGAGATAGGTGGACAGGCGGACTATGGCTACACCTTC. Its translation is CSVEIGGQADYGYTF. Using reference TRBV29-1 and TRBJ1-2 for the parts outside the CDR3, the full variable domain is SAVISQKPSRDICQRGTSLTIQCQVDSQVTMMFWYRQQPGQSLTLIATANQGSEATYESGFVIDKFPISRPNLTFSTLTVSNMSPEDSSIYLCSVEIGGQADYGYTFGSGTRLTVV.

The rearrangement uses TRBV30 and TRBJ1-6, with 8 nucleotides matching TRBD1. The CDR3 spans 17 residues. Germline-derived CDR1 and CDR2 are GTSNPN and SVGIG (reference sequence). The V gene end was trimmed by 4 bases and the J gene end by 1 base; junction bases not matched to a gene: 9. The CDR3 bases are TGTGCCTGGACCGACGACAGGGGCTGGTCCTATAATTCACCCCTCCACTTT. Its translation: CAWTDDRGWSYNSPLHF.

This clone was seen a single time. The J gene is TRBJ2-7, the V gene TRBV19; the match to TRBD1 covers 9 bases. The CDR3 totals 14 residues. Per the germline V gene, CDR1 is LNHDA and CDR2 is SQIVND (reference sequence). V was clipped by 8 bases and J by 5 bases; unmatched bases: 10. This chain's CDR3 is CASHSRDRVHEQYF. DNA of the CDR3: TGTGCCAGTCACAGCCGGGACAGGGTCCACGAGCAGTACTTC.

The V and J genes are TRBV6-2 or TRBV6-3 and TRBJ2-3; 8 nucleotides line up with TRBD2. The V and J ends lost 6 bases and 2 bases, in that order; junction bases with no gene match: 10. Per germline, CDR1 MNHEY and CDR2 SVGEGT. The CDR3 runs to 16 residues. CDR3 sequence (DNA): TGTGCCAGCAGCCCTCGGGAGGGACGGACCACAGATACGCAGTATTTT. It specifies CASSPREGRTTDTQYF.

The gene calls are TRBV11-3 and TRBJ2-1; D perhaps matches TRBD2 (6 bases). The V gene lost 5 bases and the J gene lost 6 bases, with 14 bases spanning the gap. Germline lookup yields CDR1 SGHNT and CDR2 YENEEA. This CDR3 has 14 residues. CDR3 in amino acids: CASSLFPEGNEQFF. CDR3 DNA sequence: TGTGCCAGCAGCCTTTTCCCGGAGGGCAATGAGCAGTTCTTC.

The V gene is TRBV5-1, the J gene TRBJ2-1; TRBD1 agrees at 11 bases. Germline V gene sequence: CDR1 SGHRS, CDR2 YFSETQ. The CDR3 is made up of 15 amino acids. The V segment lost 3 bases and the J segment 4 bases; nucleotides outside the gene matches: 3. The CDR3 DNA is TGCGCCAGCAGCTCCCGGGACAGGGGGTACAATGAGCAGTTCTTC. It encodes CASSSRDRGYNEQFF.

The chain couples TRBV6-5 to TRBJ2-1; the match to TRBD1 covers 7 bases. CDR1 and CDR2 from the germline V gene are MNHEY and SVGAGI. Trimming at V came to 8 bases and at J to 2 bases, leaving 9 bases not matched to a gene. This CDR3 contains 15 residues. The CDR3: CASSNRDRPYNEQFF. The CDR3 nucleotides read TGTGCCAGCTCAAACCGGGACAGACCCTACAATGAGCAGTTCTTC.

The chain recombines TRBV7-6 with TRBJ2-3, with a weak D call TRBD2 (6 bases). Trimming cost V 4 bases and J 4 bases, with 12 bases left between them. The CDR3 sequence is 14 residues long. Germline V gene sequence: CDR1 SGHVS, CDR2 FNYEAQ. CDR3 sequence (DNA): TGTGCCAGCAGCTCGGGGGTTGGGGCAGATACGCAGTATTTT. Amino acids: CASSSGVGADTQYF.

The genes are TRBV20-1 and TRBJ2-7, with 9 positions matching TRBD1. The V and J ends lost 3 bases and 4 bases, in that order; junction bases with no gene match: 10. The CDR3 has 15 amino acids. Germline loops: CDR1 DFQATT, CDR2 SNEGSKA (reference sequence). CDR3 in DNA: TGCAGTGCTAGTGCTCTGGGACAGGGCTTTTACGAGCAGTACTTC. Amino acid sequence: CSASALGQGFYEQYF.

The chain recombines TRBV27 with TRBJ2-6, with a tentative D call TRBD1 (6 bases). Germline V gene lookup returns CDR1 MNHEY and CDR2 SMNVEV (reference sequence). The length of the CDR3 is 17 residues. Trimming stripped 3 bases from V and 0 bases from J, with 12 bases between. The CDR3 here is CASSFRTVSSGANVLTF. CDR3 DNA: TGTGCCAGCAGTTTTCGGACAGTTAGCTCTGGGGCCAACGTCCTGACTTTC.

The chain links TRBV27 to TRBJ1-1; possibly TRBD1 for D (6 bases). V was clipped by 5 bases and J by 4 bases, with 17 bases between them. The CDR3 is 15 residues long. Germline V gene lookup returns CDR1 MNHEY and CDR2 SMNVEV (reference sequence). The CDR3 DNA sequence: TGTGCCAGCAGTGTCGGGGGCGGGTTAGGCACTGAAGCTTTCTTT. Amino acids: CASSVGGGLGTEAFF.

This rearrangement joins TRBV7-8 to TRBJ2-2; no clear D gene. Trimming took 1 base from V and 4 from J, leaving 7 bases between them. Looked up from germline, CDR1 is SGHVS and CDR2 is FQNEAQ. The CDR3 has 14 residues. The CDR3 loop reads CASSLEHSTGELFF. The CDR3 DNA sequence: TGTGCCAGCAGCTTAGAACACTCCACCGGGGAGCTGTTTTTT.

This clone was detected once. This rearrangement joins TRBV5-1 to TRBJ1-1; the D is unclear. The germline V gene encodes CDR1 SGHRS and CDR2 YFSETQ. This CDR3 is 16 amino acids long. Trimming left V 2 bases short and J 5 bases short, with 19 bases between. Written as DNA, the CDR3 is TGCGCCAGCAGCTTAGGAGGTGGAGAGATTTGGACTGAAGCTTTCTTT. Translated: CASSLGGGEIWTEAFF.

The chain joins TRBV5-1 to TRBJ2-2; 9 bases align to TRBD2. Trimming took 7 bases from V and 6 from J; bases not matched to a gene: 7. There are 14 residues in the CDR3. The germline gives CDR1 SGHRS, CDR2 YFSETQ. CDR3 nucleotide sequence: TGCGCCAGCGAGGGACTAGCCCAGGCCGGGGAGCTGTTTTTT. This translates into CASEGLAQAGELFF.

This clone has more than one count but fewer than ten. This chain links TRBV4-3 with TRBJ1-2; D not resolved. Trimming removed 0 bases at V and 3 bases at J, with 8 bases between. The germline V gene has CDR1 LGHNA and CDR2 YSLEER. This CDR3 is 14 amino acids long. The DNA for the CDR3 is TGCGCCAGCAGCCAAGAAGTAGAGGACTATGGCTACACCTTC. It is translated as CASSQEVEDYGYTF.

The chain employs TRBV6-1 and TRBJ2-5, with unresolved D. V was trimmed by 2 bases and J by 1 base, leaving 14 bases between them. The CDR3 loop spans 16 amino acids. Germline lookup yields CDR1 MNHNS and CDR2 SASEGT. CDR3 nucleotide sequence: TGTGCCAGCAGTGAAAGTCCATCGGCTCTCCAAGAGACCCAGTACTTC. This translates into CASSESPSALQETQYF.

This clone was seen only once. The gene calls are TRBV4-3 and TRBJ1-1; D unresolved. Germline V gives CDR1 LGHNA, CDR2 YSLEER. This CDR3 has 15 residues. Trimming shortened V by 0 bases and J by 4 bases, and 12 bases separated the two germline ends. The CDR3 DNA follows: TGCGCCAGCAGCCAAGATGGTTCAGGACCCACTGAAGCTTTCTTT. Translation gives CASSQDGSGPTEAFF.

V is TRBV14 and J is TRBJ2-7; tentatively, D is TRBD1 (6 bases). From germline, CDR1 is SGHDN and CDR2 FVKESK. V lost 1 base to trimming and J lost 2 bases, with 9 bases between them. CDR3 length equals 14 residues. The CDR3 DNA is TGTGCCAGCAGCCAAGCCACAGGGACCTACGAGCAGTACTTC. Protein product: CASSQATGTYEQYF.

The chain carries TRBV13 and TRBJ2-3; 13 bases line up with TRBD2. Germline-derived CDR1 and CDR2 are PRHDT and FYEKMQ (reference sequence). CDR3 length: 18 residues. Germline trimming cut 5 bases from V and 4 bases from J; bases unmatched to any gene: 12. As DNA, the CDR3 is TGTGCCAGCAGCGCACAGCTGGGACTAGCGGGGTACTCAGATACGCAGTATTTT. This codes for CASSAQLGLAGYSDTQYF.

The rearrangement links TRBV2 to TRBJ1-1; D is ambiguous. The CDR3 is 14 residues long. Germline CDR1 and CDR2: SNHLY and FYNNEI. V dropped 8 bases and J dropped 2 bases, with 15 bases sitting between them. The CDR3: CASERGRGNTEAFF. CDR3 DNA: TGTGCCAGCGAACGGGGTCGGGGTAACACTGAAGCTTTCTTT.

This clone was observed once. The chain is built from TRBV7-2 and TRBJ2-7; no definite D call. The CDR3 runs to 15 residues. From germline, CDR1 is SGHTA and CDR2 FQGNSA. The V end was cut by 3 bases, the J end by 2 bases, with 14 bases between. The DNA for the CDR3 is TGTGCCAGCAGCTTTAGTGCGGCCAGTACCTACGAGCAGTACTTC. The encoded protein is CASSFSAASTYEQYF.

The V and J genes are TRBV5-4 and TRBJ2-3; 9 bases line up with TRBD2. Germline V lookup: CDR1 SGHNT, CDR2 YYREEE (reference sequence). The ends lost 5 bases at V and 0 bases at J; junction bases unmatched: 4. CDR3 length: 15 amino acids. In nucleotides, the CDR3 is TGTGCCAGCAGAAGGACTAGCGCCAGCACAGATACGCAGTATTTT. Amino acids: CASRRTSASTDTQYF.

The V call is TRBV6-5, the J call TRBJ1-1; 8 nucleotides align to TRBD1. Germline CDR1 reads MNHEY; CDR2 reads SVGAGI. This CDR3 is built from 13 residues. V trimming: 8 bases; J trimming: 9 bases; junction bases outside the gene matches: 11. Here the CDR3 DNA reads TGTGCCAGCGCGCGGGTCCGGACAGGGAAAGCTTTCTTT. Amino acid sequence: CASARVRTGKAFF.